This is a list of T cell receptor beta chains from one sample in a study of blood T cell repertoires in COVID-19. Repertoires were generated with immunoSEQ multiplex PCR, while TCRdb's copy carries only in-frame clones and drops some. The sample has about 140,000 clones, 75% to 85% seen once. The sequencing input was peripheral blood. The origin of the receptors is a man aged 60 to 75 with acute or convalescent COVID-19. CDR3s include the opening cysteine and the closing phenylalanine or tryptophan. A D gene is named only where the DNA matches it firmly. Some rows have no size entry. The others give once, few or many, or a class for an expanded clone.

CDR3: CASSPGTGPNTGELFF
DNA: TGCGCCAGCAGCCCCGGGACAGGTCCTAACACCGGGGAGCTGTTTTTT
V: TRBV4-1
J: TRBJ2-2
length: 16
size: medium-sized
D: TRBD1

CDR3: CASNPAGPYEQYF
DNA: TGTGCCAGCAACCCAGCGGGGCCCTACGAGCAGTACTTC
V: TRBV11-2
J: TRBJ2-7
length: 13
size: .
D: TRBD2

CDR3: CASTGTSGRGSETQYF
DNA: TGTGCCAGCACAGGGACTAGCGGGAGAGGTTCGGAGACCCAGTACTTC
V: TRBV7-8
J: TRBJ2-5
length: 16
size: .
D: TRBD2

CDR3: CASSPGLLPLGRDTQYF
DNA: TGCGCCAGCAGCCCCGGGCTACTACCACTAGGGCGGGATACGCAGTATTTT
V: TRBV5-1
J: TRBJ2-3
length: 17
size: .
D: .

CDR3: CASSQENSGRATQYF
DNA: TGTGCCAGCAGCCAAGAGAACAGCGGGAGGGCGACCCAGTACTTC
V: TRBV3-1/TRBV3-2
J: TRBJ2-5
length: 15
size: few
D: TRBD2

CDR3: CATSGANTEAFF
DNA: TGTGCCACCAGTGGGGCAAACACTGAAGCTTTCTTT
V: TRBV24-1
J: TRBJ1-1
length: 12
size: .
D: .

CDR3: CASSRLARNEQFF
DNA: TGTGCCAGCAGTCGACTAGCTCGAAATGAGCAGTTCTTC
V: TRBV12-3/TRBV12-4
J: TRBJ2-1
length: 13
size: .
D: TRBD2

CDR3: CSVAPGQGSYGYTF
DNA: TGCAGCGTTGCCCCTGGACAGGGGAGTTATGGCTACACCTTC
V: TRBV29-1
J: TRBJ1-2
length: 14
size: .
D: TRBD1

CDR3: CASSGTAGNTIYF
DNA: TGCGCCAGCAGTGGGACAGCTGGAAACACCATATATTTT
V: TRBV10-1
J: TRBJ1-3
length: 13
size: .
D: .

CDR3: CASSTQGVVGELFF
DNA: TGTGCCAGTTCAACACAGGGGGTGGTCGGGGAGCTGTTTTTT
V: TRBV19
J: TRBJ2-2
length: 14
size: .
D: TRBD1

CDR3: CASSWDSPNYGYTF
DNA: TGCGCCAGCAGCTGGGACAGTCCTAACTATGGCTACACCTTC
V: TRBV5-1
J: TRBJ1-2
length: 14
size: few
D: TRBD1

CDR3: CASSGTGDSYEQYF
DNA: TGTGCCAGCAGTGGAACAGGGGATAGCTACGAGCAGTACTTC
V: TRBV2
J: TRBJ2-7
length: 14
size: .
D: TRBD1

CDR3: CASSQTSGGTYEQYF
DNA: TGTGCCAGCAGCCAAACTAGCGGAGGGACCTACGAGCAGTACTTC
V: TRBV7-6
J: TRBJ2-7
length: 15
size: .
D: TRBD2

CDR3: CASSFRDSPLTDTQYF
DNA: TGTGCCAGCAGCTTCCGGGACTCCCCGCTCACAGATACGCAGTATTTT
V: TRBV9
J: TRBJ2-3
length: 16
size: .
D: .

CDR3: CASSPGTGPTTNYGYTF
DNA: TGTGCCAGCAGCCCCGGGACAGGGCCAACTACTAACTATGGCTACACCTTC
V: TRBV3-1/TRBV3-2
J: TRBJ1-2
length: 17
size: .
D: TRBD1

CDR3: CASSGRTADTQYF
DNA: TGTGCCAGCAGTGGACGGACTGCAGATACGCAGTATTTT
V: TRBV2
J: TRBJ2-3
length: 13
size: .
D: .

CDR3: CASSFTGDYNSPLHF
DNA: TGTGCCAGCAGCTTCACAGGGGACTATAATTCACCCCTCCACTTT
V: TRBV7-9
J: TRBJ1-6
length: 15
size: .
D: TRBD1

CDR3: CASSGPLSQGGGNTIYF
DNA: TGTGCCAGCAGCGGGCCCCTATCGCAGGGTGGTGGAAACACCATATATTTT
V: TRBV9
J: TRBJ1-3
length: 17
size: .
D: .

CDR3: CASSRSYGTEAFF
DNA: TGTGCCAGCAGCCGGAGTTACGGCACTGAAGCTTTCTTT
V: TRBV7-8
J: TRBJ1-1
length: 13
size: many
D: .

CDR3: CAISVETSGRAPQETQYF
DNA: TGTGCCATCAGTGTTGAGACTAGCGGGAGGGCCCCCCAAGAGACCCAGTACTTC
V: TRBV10-3
J: TRBJ2-5
length: 18
size: .
D: TRBD2

CDR3: CASSVGRAYDTEAFF
DNA: TGTGCCAGCAGCGTAGGCAGGGCATACGACACTGAAGCTTTCTTT
V: TRBV9
J: TRBJ1-1
length: 15
size: few
D: .

CDR3: CASTHEPRVGNEQFF
DNA: TGTGCCAGCACCCACGAGCCCAGGGTGGGAAATGAGCAGTTCTTC
V: TRBV27
J: TRBJ2-1
length: 15
size: .
D: .

CDR3: CASSGDFYGYTF
DNA: TGTGCCTCAAGCGGGGATTTTTATGGCTACACCTTC
V: TRBV30
J: TRBJ1-2
length: 12
size: .
D: .

CDR3: CASSTGFAGDRSYGYTF
DNA: TGTGCCAGCAGCACAGGGTTCGCGGGGGATAGAAGCTATGGCTACACCTTC
V: TRBV9
J: TRBJ1-2
length: 17
size: .
D: .

CDR3: CASSLRLGAFF
DNA: TGTGCCAGCAGTTTGCGCCTCGGAGCTTTCTTT
V: TRBV28
J: TRBJ1-1
length: 11
size: .
D: .

CDR3: CASSPLSRGEQYF
DNA: TGTGCTAGCAGCCCCCTATCGCGGGGCGAGCAGTACTTC
V: TRBV7-7
J: TRBJ2-7
length: 13
size: .
D: .

CDR3: CASSQDDSGRGTGYTF
DNA: TGCGCCAGCAGCCAAGACGACTCCGGCAGGGGTACTGGCTACACCTTC
V: TRBV4-1
J: TRBJ1-2
length: 16
size: once
D: .

CDR3: CASSFDRGETF
DNA: TGTGCCAGCAGCTTCGACAGGGGGGAAACCTTC
V: TRBV7-2
J: TRBJ1-2
length: 11
size: .
D: TRBD1

CDR3: CASSPDWGVDTQYF
DNA: TGCGCCAGCAGCCCGGATTGGGGAGTTGATACGCAGTATTTT
V: TRBV5-1
J: TRBJ2-3
length: 14
size: .
D: .

CDR3: CASSLALAGVDEQFF
DNA: TGTGCCAGCAGCTTGGCACTAGCGGGAGTAGATGAGCAGTTCTTC
V: TRBV5-8
J: TRBJ2-1
length: 15
size: once
D: TRBD2

CDR3: CASSDDGGFTSTQYF
DNA: TGTGCCAGCAGTGACGATGGGGGGTTTACCTCTACGCAGTATTTT
V: TRBV6-4
J: TRBJ2-3
length: 15
size: .
D: .

CDR3: CASSVGAGDAHTGELFF
DNA: TGTGCCAGCAGCGTAGGGGCGGGAGACGCCCACACCGGGGAGCTGTTTTTT
V: TRBV9
J: TRBJ2-2
length: 17
size: .
D: TRBD2

CDR3: CASSFEGSPQETQYF
DNA: TGTGCCAGCAGCTTTGAGGGAAGTCCACAAGAGACCCAGTACTTC
V: TRBV5-5
J: TRBJ2-5
length: 15
size: .
D: .

CDR3: CASSPQGGTVQETQYF
DNA: TGTGCCAGCTCACCACAGGGTGGGACTGTACAAGAGACCCAGTACTTC
V: TRBV18
J: TRBJ2-5
length: 16
size: .
D: .

CDR3: CASSPRLVDEQFF
DNA: TGTGCCAGTAGTCCTAGACTAGTAGATGAGCAGTTCTTC
V: TRBV19
J: TRBJ2-1
length: 13
size: .
D: .

CDR3: CASSERVGLELYEQYF
DNA: TGTGCCAGCAGTGAACGAGTGGGACTAGAATTGTACGAGCAGTACTTC
V: TRBV6-1
J: TRBJ2-7
length: 16
size: once
D: TRBD2

CDR3: CASSLVGRDQETQYF
DNA: TGTGCCAGCAGCTTAGTGGGTCGGGACCAAGAGACCCAGTACTTC
V: TRBV11-1
J: TRBJ2-5
length: 15
size: .
D: .

CDR3: CASSYLGTSPTDTQYF
DNA: TGTGCCAGCAGTTACCTTGGGACTAGCCCCACAGATACGCAGTATTTT
V: TRBV6-6
J: TRBJ2-3
length: 16
size: few
D: TRBD2

CDR3: CASSRDRGSVYQYF
DNA: TGTGCCAGCAGTCGGGACAGGGGCAGTGTTTACCAGTACTTC
V: TRBV27
J: TRBJ2-7
length: 14
size: .
D: TRBD1

CDR3: CASSRGGRAGVAKNIQYF
DNA: TGTGCCAGCAGCCGTGGCGGGAGGGCGGGGGTAGCCAAAAACATTCAGTACTTC
V: TRBV5-6
J: TRBJ2-4
length: 18
size: .
D: TRBD2

CDR3: CASSLSHSSYNEQFF
DNA: TGTGCCAGCAGTTTATCCCACAGCTCCTACAATGAGCAGTTCTTC
V: TRBV28
J: TRBJ2-1
length: 15
size: .
D: .

CDR3: CASSISLAGGGDTQYF
DNA: TGCGCCAGCAGCATCTCACTAGCGGGAGGTGGCGATACGCAGTATTTT
V: TRBV5-1
J: TRBJ2-3
length: 16
size: .
D: TRBD2

CDR3: CASSNGGAYEQYF
DNA: TGTGCCAGCAGTAACGGAGGAGCCTACGAGCAGTACTTC
V: TRBV6-5
J: TRBJ2-7
length: 13
size: .
D: .

CDR3: CASLPGGAEANYGYTF
DNA: TGTGCCAGCTTACCAGGGGGCGCAGAAGCTAACTATGGCTACACCTTC
V: TRBV25-1
J: TRBJ1-2
length: 16
size: .
D: TRBD1